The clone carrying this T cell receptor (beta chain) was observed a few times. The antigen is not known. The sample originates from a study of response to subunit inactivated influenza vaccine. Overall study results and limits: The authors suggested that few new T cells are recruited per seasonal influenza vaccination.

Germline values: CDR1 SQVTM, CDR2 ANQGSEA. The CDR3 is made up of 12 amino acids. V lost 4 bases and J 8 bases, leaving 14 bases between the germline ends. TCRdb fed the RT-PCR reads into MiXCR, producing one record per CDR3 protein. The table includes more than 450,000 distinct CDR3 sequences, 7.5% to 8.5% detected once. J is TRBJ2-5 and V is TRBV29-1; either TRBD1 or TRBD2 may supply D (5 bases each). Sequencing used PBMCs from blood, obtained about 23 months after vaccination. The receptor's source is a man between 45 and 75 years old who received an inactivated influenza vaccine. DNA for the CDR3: TGCAGCGTTGGAAGGGACGCAAGAACCCAGTACTTC. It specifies CSVGRDARTQYF.